Listed below are T cell receptor beta chains from one sample, sequenced in a study of T cell responses to AZD1222 COVID-19 vaccine. The data were produced by immunoSEQ multiplex PCR, yet TCRdb's version contains in-frame clones alone and is incomplete. The sample records about 93,000 clones, approximately 89% being singletons. The specimen was peripheral blood, collected on day 0 of MenACWY control vaccination. All receptors derive from an adult in good health. Both conserved end residues are trimmed from each CDR3.

j_call,v_call,cdr3_aa
TRBJ1-5,TRBV5-1,ASSPDAGGNQPQH
TRBJ2-7,TRBV6-5,ASSRQAGGYEQY
TRBJ2-2,TRBV19,ASRDRVNTGELF
TRBJ1-2,TRBV18,ASSPEVGQANYGYT
TRBJ1-5,TRBV4-2,ASSQDRGNPQH
TRBJ2-3,TRBV9,ASSVGGGAADTQY
TRBJ1-1,TRBV11-3,ASSRVPENTEAF
TRBJ2-1,TRBV6-2/TRBV6-3,ASSYSIGNLYNEQF
TRBJ1-2,TRBV29-1,SAILRGLNYGYT
TRBJ2-7,TRBV11-2,ASSLDVPEAYEQY
TRBJ1-1,TRBV4-3,ASSHQSGPNTEAF
TRBJ2-4,TRBV21-1,ASSKGGRAVEVEAKNIQY
TRBJ1-2,TRBV2,ATLLRDLRGYT
TRBJ1-5,TRBV28,ASSSGGRARSQPQH
TRBJ1-3,TRBV5-1,ASSSPGQWAGNTIY
TRBJ1-2,TRBV4-3,ASSQEAQGAIYGYT
TRBJ1-3,TRBV6-6,ASSYSVPSSGNTIY
TRBJ2-1,TRBV7-3,ASSIGLAGDVEQF
TRBJ1-2,TRBV12-3/TRBV12-4,ASSWRQTYGYT
TRBJ2-7,TRBV23-1,ASSLQTWTSYEQY
TRBJ1-1,TRBV9,ASSTLTGNTEAF
TRBJ2-3,TRBV4-3,ASSLRALGIHTQY
TRBJ1-2,TRBV30,AWSERTVPRYGYT
TRBJ2-3,TRBV6-2/TRBV6-3,ASSDSTSGWEDTQY
TRBJ1-6,TRBV30,AWSGPSGDGAYNSPLH
TRBJ2-2,TRBV11-3,ASSRWTGGRGGELF
TRBJ1-5,TRBV5-6,ASSFWSGNQPQH
TRBJ1-2,TRBV18,ASSPQGTDGYT
TRBJ1-5,TRBV11-2,ASSPGQGLLQPQH
TRBJ1-4,TRBV5-1,ASNRGDSTNEKLF
TRBJ2-1,TRBV6-6,ASSGLAGAYNEQF
TRBJ1-2,TRBV27,ASKNWYGYT
TRBJ1-2,TRBV9,ASSVVIGTGEPPYGYT
TRBJ1-6,TRBV12-3/TRBV12-4,ASSDFYNSPLH
TRBJ1-1,TRBV18,ASSQNTGFGTEAF
TRBJ1-2,TRBV5-1,ASSLDSNYGYT
TRBJ1-1,TRBV19,ASRPRDGTEAF
TRBJ1-2,TRBV4-3,ASSQGSGGASGYT
TRBJ1-1,TRBV7-3,ASSRDRGAEAF
TRBJ1-5,TRBV7-6,ASSLGPTSQGTDQPQH
TRBJ2-4,TRBV9,ASSGSGGRDIQY
TRBJ1-1,TRBV7-3,ASSLARGREAF
TRBJ1-4,TRBV6-6,ASSYSGGAANEKLF
TRBJ2-1,TRBV7-3,ASSMGLMGGEQF
TRBJ2-2,TRBV6-4,ASSVTSTGELF
TRBJ1-5,TRBV2,ASSGQGSNQPQH
TRBJ2-7,TRBV5-5,ASRTGTTTYEQY